The 2 T cell receptor beta chains in this list originate from one sample, sequenced in a study of T cells of healthy individuals. Each CDR3 protein is one row after TCRdb ran MiXCR on the 5' RACE reads. The sample carries more than 85,000 distinct CDR3 sequences, 15% to 20% recorded once. These receptors were taken from a human donor in good health.

The rearrangement joins TRBV10-3 to TRBJ2-3, with D possibly called TRBD1 or TRBD2 (5 bases each). Germline CDR1 ENHRY, CDR2 SYGVKD. The CDR3 sequence is 13 residues long. The ends were cut back, 11 bases at V and 0 bases at J, with 12 bases in the middle. The CDR3 protein is CASRDASTDTQYF. For the CDR3, the DNA is TGTGCCTCCAGGGACGCTAGCACAGATACGCAGTATTTT.

The chain is built from TRBV2 and TRBJ2-3, with a possible D match to TRBD2 (6 bases). The CDR3 consists of 11 residues. V was shortened by 4 bases and J by 15 bases, with 14 bases between the two germline ends. CDR1 and CDR2 from the germline V gene are SNHLY and FYNNEI. The DNA for the CDR3 is TGTGCCAGCAGTGGGGGGACTCCCAAATATTTT. Translation: CASSGGTPKYF.